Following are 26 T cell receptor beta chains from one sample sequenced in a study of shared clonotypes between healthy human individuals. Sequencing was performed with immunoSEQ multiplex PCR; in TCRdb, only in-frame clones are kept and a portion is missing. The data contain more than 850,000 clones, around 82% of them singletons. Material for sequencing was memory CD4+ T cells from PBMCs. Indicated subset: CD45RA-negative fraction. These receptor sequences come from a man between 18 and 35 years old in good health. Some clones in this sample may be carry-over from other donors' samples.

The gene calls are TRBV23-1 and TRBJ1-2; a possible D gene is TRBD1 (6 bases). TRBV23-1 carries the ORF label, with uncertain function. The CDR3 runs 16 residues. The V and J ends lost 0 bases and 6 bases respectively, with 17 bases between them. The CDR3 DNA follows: TGCGCCAGCAGTCAATCGATGGGGGGCGAGAGGAATGGCTACACCTTC. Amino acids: CASSQSMGGERNGYTF.

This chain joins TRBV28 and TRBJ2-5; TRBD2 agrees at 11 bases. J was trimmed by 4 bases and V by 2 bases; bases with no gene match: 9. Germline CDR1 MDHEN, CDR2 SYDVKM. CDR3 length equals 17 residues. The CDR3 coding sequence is TGTGCCAGCAGTTTAAGGAGTGTCACTAGCGGGAGAGAGACCCAGTACTTC. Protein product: CASSLRSVTSGRETQYF.

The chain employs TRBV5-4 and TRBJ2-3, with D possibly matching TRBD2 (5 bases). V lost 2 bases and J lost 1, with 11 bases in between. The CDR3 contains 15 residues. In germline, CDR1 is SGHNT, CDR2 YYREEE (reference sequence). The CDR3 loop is CASSFNSGGTDTQYF. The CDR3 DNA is TGTGCCAGCAGCTTTAACAGCGGAGGCACAGATACGCAGTATTTT.

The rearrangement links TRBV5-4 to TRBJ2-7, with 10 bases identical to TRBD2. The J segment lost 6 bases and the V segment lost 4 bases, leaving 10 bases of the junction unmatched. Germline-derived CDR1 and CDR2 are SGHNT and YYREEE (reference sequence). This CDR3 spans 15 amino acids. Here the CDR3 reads CASSQIAGGLGEQYF. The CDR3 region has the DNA TGTGCCAGCAGCCAGATAGCGGGAGGCTTGGGCGAGCAGTACTTC.

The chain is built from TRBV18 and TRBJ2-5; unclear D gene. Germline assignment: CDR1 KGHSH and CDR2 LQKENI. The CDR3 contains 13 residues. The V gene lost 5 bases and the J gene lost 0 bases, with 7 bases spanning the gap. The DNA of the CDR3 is TGTGCCAGCTCAGTACCAGACCAAGAGACCCAGTACTTC. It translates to CASSVPDQETQYF.

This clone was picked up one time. This chain's CDR3 is CASSSTGTSNQPQHF. As DNA, the CDR3 is TGTGCCAGCAGTTCGACAGGGACGAGCAATCAGCCCCAGCATTTT. The J gene is TRBJ1-5, the V gene TRBV6-5; 7 nucleotides line up with TRBD1. Germline CDR1 and CDR2: MNHEY and SVGAGI. V gave up 4 bases and J gave up 1 base; unmatched junction bases: 4. The CDR3 consists of 15 residues.

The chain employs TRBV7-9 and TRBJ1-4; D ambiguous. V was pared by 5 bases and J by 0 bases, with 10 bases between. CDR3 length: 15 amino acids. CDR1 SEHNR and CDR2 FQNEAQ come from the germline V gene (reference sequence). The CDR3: CASSPPAATNEKLFF. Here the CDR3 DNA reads TGTGCCAGCAGCCCGCCGGCTGCAACTAATGAAAAACTGTTTTTT.

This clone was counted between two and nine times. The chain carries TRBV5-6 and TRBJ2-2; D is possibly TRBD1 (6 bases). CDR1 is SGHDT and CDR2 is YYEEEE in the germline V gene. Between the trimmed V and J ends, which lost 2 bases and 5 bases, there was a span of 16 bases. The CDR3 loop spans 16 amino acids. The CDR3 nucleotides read TGTGCCAGCAGCTTTGGGACATCCTCAAGGACCGGGGAGCTGTTTTTT. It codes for CASSFGTSSRTGELFF.

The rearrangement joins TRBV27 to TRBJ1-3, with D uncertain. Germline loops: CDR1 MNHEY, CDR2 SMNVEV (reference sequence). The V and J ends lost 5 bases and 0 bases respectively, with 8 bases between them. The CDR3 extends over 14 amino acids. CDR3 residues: CASSPRGSGNTIYF. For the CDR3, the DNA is TGTGCCAGCAGTCCCCGGGGCTCTGGAAACACCATATATTTT.

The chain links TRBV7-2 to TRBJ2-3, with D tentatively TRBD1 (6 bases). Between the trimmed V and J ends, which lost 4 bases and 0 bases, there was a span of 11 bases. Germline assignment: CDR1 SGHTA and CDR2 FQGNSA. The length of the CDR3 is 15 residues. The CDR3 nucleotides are TGTGCCAGCAGCTACAGGGCAGCTAGCACAGATACGCAGTATTTT. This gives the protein CASSYRAASTDTQYF.

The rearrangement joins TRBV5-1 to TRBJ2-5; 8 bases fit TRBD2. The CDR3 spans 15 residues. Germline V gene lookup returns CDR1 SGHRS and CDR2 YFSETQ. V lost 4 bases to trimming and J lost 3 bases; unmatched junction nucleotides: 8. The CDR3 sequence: CASSPGLLAEETQYF. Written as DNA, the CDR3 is TGCGCCAGCAGCCCCGGTTTACTAGCGGAAGAGACCCAGTACTTC.

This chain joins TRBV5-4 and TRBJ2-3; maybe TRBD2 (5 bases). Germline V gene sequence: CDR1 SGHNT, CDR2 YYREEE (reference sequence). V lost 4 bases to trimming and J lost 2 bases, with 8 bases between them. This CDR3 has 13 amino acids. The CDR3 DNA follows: TGTGCCAGCAGCCTCCGGGACACAGATACGCAGTATTTT. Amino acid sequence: CASSLRDTDTQYF.

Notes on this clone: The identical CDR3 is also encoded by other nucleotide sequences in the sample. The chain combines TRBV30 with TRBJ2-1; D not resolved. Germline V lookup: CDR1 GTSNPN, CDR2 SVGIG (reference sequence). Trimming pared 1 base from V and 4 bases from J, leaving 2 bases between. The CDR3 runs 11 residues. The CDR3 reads CAWSGYNEQFF. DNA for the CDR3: TGTGCCTGGAGTGGTTACAATGAGCAGTTCTTC.

The CDR3 protein is CASAKMQLAGGTGELFF. The CDR3 DNA follows: TGTGCCAGCGCCAAAATGCAACTAGCGGGAGGTACCGGGGAGCTGTTTTTT. This chain connects TRBV7-2 to TRBJ2-2, with 12 bases matching TRBD2. V dropped 8 bases and J dropped 5; count of bases not matched to a gene: 12. This CDR3 spans 17 amino acids. In germline, CDR1 is SGHTA, CDR2 FQGNSA.

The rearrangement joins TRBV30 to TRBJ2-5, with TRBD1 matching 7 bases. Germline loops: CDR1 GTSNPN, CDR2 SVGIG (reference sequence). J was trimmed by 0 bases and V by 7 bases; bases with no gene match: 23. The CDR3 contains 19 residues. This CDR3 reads CASNWGYRGRNNDQETQYF. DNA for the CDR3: TGTGCCTCTAACTGGGGCTACAGGGGAAGAAATAATGACCAAGAGACCCAGTACTTC.

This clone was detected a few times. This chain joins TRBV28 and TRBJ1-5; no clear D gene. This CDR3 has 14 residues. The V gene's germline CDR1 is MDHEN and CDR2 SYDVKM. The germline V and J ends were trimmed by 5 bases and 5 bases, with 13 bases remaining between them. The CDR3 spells CASSPASGDQPQHF. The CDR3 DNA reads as TGTGCCAGCAGTCCGGCGTCGGGAGATCAGCCCCAGCATTTT. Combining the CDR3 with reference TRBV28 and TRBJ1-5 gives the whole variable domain DVKVTQSSRYLVKRTGEKVFLECVQDMDHENMFWYRQDPGLGLRLIYFSYDVKMKEKGDIPEGYSVSREKKERFSLILESASTNQTSMYLCASSPASGDQPQHFGDGTRLSIL.

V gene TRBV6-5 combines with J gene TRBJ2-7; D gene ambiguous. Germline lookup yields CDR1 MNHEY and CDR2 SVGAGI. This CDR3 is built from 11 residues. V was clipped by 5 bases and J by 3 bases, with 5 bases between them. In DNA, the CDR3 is TGTGCCAGCAGTCCCAACTACGAGCAGTACTTC. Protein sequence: CASSPNYEQYF.

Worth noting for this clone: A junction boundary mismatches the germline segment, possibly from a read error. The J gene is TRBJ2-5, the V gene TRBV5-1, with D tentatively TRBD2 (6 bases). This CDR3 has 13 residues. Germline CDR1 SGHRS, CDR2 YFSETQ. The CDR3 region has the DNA TGCGCCAGCAGATTGGGACTCCAAGAGACCCAGTACTTC. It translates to CASRLGLQETQYF.

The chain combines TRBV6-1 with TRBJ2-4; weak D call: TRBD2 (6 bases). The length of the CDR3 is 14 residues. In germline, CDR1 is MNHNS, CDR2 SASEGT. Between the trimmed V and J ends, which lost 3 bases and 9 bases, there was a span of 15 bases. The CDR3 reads CASSDSGLASIQYF. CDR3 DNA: TGTGCCAGCAGTGATAGCGGTCTGGCGTCCATTCAGTACTTC.

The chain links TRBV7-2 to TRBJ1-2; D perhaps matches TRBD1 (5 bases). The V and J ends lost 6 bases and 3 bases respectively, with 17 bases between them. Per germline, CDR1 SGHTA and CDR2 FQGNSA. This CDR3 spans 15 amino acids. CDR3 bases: TGTGCCAGCAGGCCGGGGGGAGGGATCGACTATGGCTACACCTTC. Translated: CASRPGGGIDYGYTF.

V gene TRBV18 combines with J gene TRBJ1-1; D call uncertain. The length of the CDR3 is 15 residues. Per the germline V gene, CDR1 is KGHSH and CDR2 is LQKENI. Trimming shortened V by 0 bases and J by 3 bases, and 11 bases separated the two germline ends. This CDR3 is CASSPPGRRDTEAFF. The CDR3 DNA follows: TGTGCCAGCTCACCACCGGGAAGGAGGGACACTGAAGCTTTCTTT. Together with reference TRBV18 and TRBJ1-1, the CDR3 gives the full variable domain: NAGVMQNPRHLVRRRGQEARLRCSPMKGHSHVYWYRQLPEEGLKFMVYLQKENIIDESGMPKERFSAEFPKEGPSILRIQQVVRGDSAAYFCASSPPGRRDTEAFFGQGTRLTVV.

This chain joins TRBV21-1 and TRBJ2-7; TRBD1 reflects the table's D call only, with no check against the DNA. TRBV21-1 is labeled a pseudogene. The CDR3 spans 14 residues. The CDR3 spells CASTGTGALHEQYF. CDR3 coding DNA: TGTGCCAGTACCGGGACAGGTGCCCTTCACGAGCAGTACTTC.

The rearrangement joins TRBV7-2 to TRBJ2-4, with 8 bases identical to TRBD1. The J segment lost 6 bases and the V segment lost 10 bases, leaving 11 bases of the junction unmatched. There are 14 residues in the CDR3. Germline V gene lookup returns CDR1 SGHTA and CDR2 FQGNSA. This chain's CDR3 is CATHPGQGVNIQYF. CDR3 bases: TGTGCCACTCACCCCGGACAGGGCGTAAACATTCAGTACTTC. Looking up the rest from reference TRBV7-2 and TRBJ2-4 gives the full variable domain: GAGVSQSPSNKVTEKGKDVELRCDPISGHTALYWYRQSLGQGLEFLIYFQGNSAPDKSGLPSDRFSAERTGGSVSTLTIQRTQQEDSAVYLCATHPGQGVNIQYFGAGTRLSVL.

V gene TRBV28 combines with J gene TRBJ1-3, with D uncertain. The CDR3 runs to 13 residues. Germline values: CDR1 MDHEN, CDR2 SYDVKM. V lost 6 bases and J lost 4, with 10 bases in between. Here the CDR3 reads CASRLRNGNTIYF. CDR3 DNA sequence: TGTGCCAGCAGGCTCCGGAACGGAAACACCATATATTTT.

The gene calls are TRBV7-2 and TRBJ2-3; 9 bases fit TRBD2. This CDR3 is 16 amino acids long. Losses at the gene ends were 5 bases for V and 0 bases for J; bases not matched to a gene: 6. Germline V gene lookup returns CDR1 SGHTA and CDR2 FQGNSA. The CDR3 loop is CASSTRSGGSTDTQYF. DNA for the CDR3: TGTGCCAGCAGCACTCGCAGCGGGGGGAGCACAGATACGCAGTATTTT.

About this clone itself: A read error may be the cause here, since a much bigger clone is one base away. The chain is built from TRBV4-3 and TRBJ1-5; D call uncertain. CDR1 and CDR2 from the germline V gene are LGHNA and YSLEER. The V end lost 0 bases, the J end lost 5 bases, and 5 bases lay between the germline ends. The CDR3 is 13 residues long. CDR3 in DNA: TGCGCCAGCAGCCAAGATAGGGATCAGCCCCAGCATTTT. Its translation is CASSQDRDQPQHF.